This T cell receptor beta chain was observed in a study of PD-1 blockade in mismatch repair-deficient tumors. Clones were read by immunoSEQ multiplex PCR, and TCRdb kept only the in-frame ones, dropping some. The sample contains about 66,000 clones, roughly 80% of which appear only once. This CDR3 region has 15 residues. V dropped 0 bases and J dropped 5 bases, with 11 bases sitting between them. Germline V gene sequence: CDR1 SGHTS, CDR2 YDEGEE. PCR or immunohistochemistry showed mismatch repair deficiency in every enrolled patient. TCR sequencing covered a few patients who responded to pembrolizumab. Study-wide results and caveats: After pembrolizumab, tumor-resident clones rose rapidly, then generally contracted before radiologic responses.

Points on this clone: Antigen specificity is unknown.

This material consisted of peripheral blood, taken 2 weeks after starting pembrolizumab. This chain joins TRBV5-8 and TRBJ1-4; the D gene is possibly TRBD1 (5 bases). This sequence originates from an adult with mismatch repair-deficient cancer. The DNA of the CDR3 is TGTGCCAGCAGCTTGGGAGCAGGGTCGAATGAAAAACTGTTTTTT. Protein: CASSLGAGSNEKLFF.